Shown below are 15 T cell receptor beta chains from a single sample sequenced in a study of blood T cell repertoires in COVID-19. Sequenced by immunoSEQ multiplex PCR; TCRdb stores in-frame clones only, minus some. The sample carries approximately 400,000 clones, more than 75% recorded once. Sequencing was carried out using PBMCs or T cells enriched from blood (not recorded which). The receptors shown here come from a young woman who had recovered from COVID-19.

The chain is built from TRBV28 and TRBJ1-2, with D uncertain. Germline V gene sequence: CDR1 MDHEN, CDR2 SYDVKM. The CDR3 spans 15 residues. Trimming left V 2 bases short and J 9 bases short, with 19 bases between. The CDR3 bases are TGTGCCAGCAGTTTAGGTTACAGTGCCGCCTCTCGCTACACCTTC. Protein: CASSLGYSAASRYTF.

The chain couples TRBV5-6 to TRBJ2-5; 8 bases fit TRBD1. Germline trimming cut 2 bases from V and 4 bases from J; bases unmatched to any gene: 1. The germline V gene has CDR1 SGHDT and CDR2 YYEEEE. The CDR3 sequence is 13 residues long. The CDR3 DNA sequence: TGTGCCAGCAGCTTAGACAGGGGAGAGACCCAGTACTTC. Translation gives CASSLDRGETQYF. The whole variable domain, remainder taken from reference TRBV5-6 and TRBJ2-5, is DAGVTQSPTHLIKTRGQQVTLRCSPKSGHDTVSWYQQALGQGPQFIFQYYEEEERQRGNFPDRFSGHQFPNYSSELNVNALLLGDSALYLCASSLDRGETQYFGPGTRLLVL.

CDR3 bases: TGTGCCACCAGTGATTTTACGGGGTATGGCTACACCTTC. It encodes CATSDFTGYGYTF. The rearrangement links TRBV24-1 to TRBJ1-2; unclear D gene. The CDR3 contains 13 residues. CDR1 and CDR2 (germline): KGHDR, SFDVKD. The V and J ends lost 1 base and 5 bases respectively, with 7 bases between them.

J is TRBJ1-4 and V is TRBV2, with 9 bases matching TRBD1. CDR3 length: 17 amino acids. The junction had 11 bases not matched to a gene; V was cut back by 6 bases and J by 3 bases. From germline, CDR1 is SNHLY and CDR2 FYNNEI. CDR3 nucleotide sequence: TGTGCCAGCAGAGCAAACAGGGGGCGACTCTCTAATGAAAAACTGTTTTTT. Translating gives CASRANRGRLSNEKLFF.

This rearrangement joins TRBV5-6 to TRBJ1-2, with 9 bases that match TRBD1. J was trimmed by 6 bases and V by 1 base; bases with no gene match: 1. Germline loops: CDR1 SGHDT, CDR2 YYEEEE. The CDR3 consists of 13 residues. The CDR3 nucleotides read TGTGCCAGCAGCTTGACAGGGGGCGATGGCTACACCTTC. Translation gives CASSLTGGDGYTF.

The J gene is TRBJ1-6, the V gene TRBV25-1, with D perhaps TRBD1 (5 bases). This CDR3 spans 15 amino acids. The germline gives CDR1 MGHDK, CDR2 SYGVNS. Trimming cost V 4 bases and J 10 bases, with 17 bases left between them. CDR3 coding DNA: TGTGCCAGCAGTGCGGGACCCGGAGGGAGGTCACCCCTCCACTTT. Protein product: CASSAGPGGRSPLHF.

This clone was seen a single time. CDR3 protein: CASSREGSVGNTIYF. CDR3 nucleotide sequence: TGTGCCAGCAGCAGGGAGGGTTCAGTCGGAAACACCATATATTTT. The V call is TRBV6-5, the J call TRBJ1-3, with a tentative D call TRBD1 (5 bases). Per the germline V gene, CDR1 is MNHEY and CDR2 is SVGAGI. Trimming shortened V by 6 bases and J by 4 bases, and 16 bases separated the two germline ends. The CDR3 is 15 amino acids.

In this sample, this clone turned up a few times. The chain recombines TRBV19 with TRBJ1-5; D is ambiguous. The CDR3 totals 15 residues. CDR1 is LNHDA and CDR2 is SQIVND in the germline V gene (reference sequence). The V and J ends lost 1 base and 0 bases respectively, with 7 bases between them. The DNA for the CDR3 is TGTGCCAGTAGTATAGTTGGGAGTAGCAATCAGCCCCAGCATTTT. This translates into CASSIVGSSNQPQHF.

This chain uses TRBV11-1 with TRBJ1-2; D might be TRBD1 (6 bases). V was cut by 5 bases and J by 2 bases, with 12 bases left in between. This CDR3 spans 14 amino acids. The germline V gene encodes CDR1 SGHAT and CDR2 FQDESV (reference sequence). CDR3 amino acids: CASSPTTGNYGYTF. In DNA, the CDR3 is TGTGCCAGCAGCCCTACCACAGGGAACTATGGCTACACCTTC. The entire variable domain, with the rest obtained from reference TRBV11-1 and TRBJ1-2, is as follows: EAEVAQSPRYKITEKSQAVAFWCDPISGHATLYWYRQILGQGPELLVQFQDESVVDDSQLPKDRFSAERLKGVDSTLKIQPAELGDSAMYLCASSPTTGNYGYTFGSGTRLTVV.

Comment on this clone: The same CDR3 also results from other DNA sequences found in this sample. J is TRBJ2-2 and V is TRBV27; D remains ambiguous. Trimming left V 0 bases short and J 5 bases short, with 4 bases between. The CDR3 has 13 amino acids. CDR1 is MNHEY and CDR2 is SMNVEV in the germline V gene (reference sequence). The CDR3 sequence: CASSLSLTGELFF. CDR3 bases: TGTGCCAGCAGTTTATCCCTGACCGGGGAGCTGTTTTTT.

V usage is TRBV6-5 and J usage is TRBJ1-5; TRBD1 aligns across 9 bases. Germline CDR1 reads MNHEY; CDR2 reads SVGAGI. This CDR3 comprises 13 residues. Unmatched junction bases numbered 6, after V lost 8 bases and J lost 7 bases. The CDR3 sequence: CASQGTGPQPQHF. The CDR3 bases are TGTGCCAGCCAAGGGACAGGGCCCCAGCCCCAGCATTTT.

The chain combines TRBV6-5 with TRBJ1-2; D possibly corresponds to TRBD1 (5 bases). There are 15 residues in the CDR3. V dropped 0 bases and J dropped 6 bases, with 14 bases sitting between them. The germline gives CDR1 MNHEY, CDR2 SVGAGI. The CDR3 region is CASSYSREGGDGYTF. The CDR3 region has the DNA TGTGCCAGCAGTTACTCGAGAGAGGGAGGGGATGGCTACACCTTC.

The chain couples TRBV6-6 to TRBJ1-3; perhaps TRBD1 as D (5 bases). CDR3 length equals 16 residues. Germline values: CDR1 MNHNY, CDR2 SVGAGI (reference sequence). Trimming removed 2 bases from V and 0 bases from J, with 11 bases in between. The CDR3 nucleotides are TGTGCCAGCAGTTACGCGACAGCCAACTCTGGAAACACCATATATTTT. Encoded protein: CASSYATANSGNTIYF.

The chain links TRBV6-5 to TRBJ2-3, with 9 positions matching TRBD1. In germline, CDR1 is MNHEY, CDR2 SVGAGI. There are 13 residues in the CDR3. V lost 6 bases, J lost 5 bases, and 3 bases stayed unmatched. Written as DNA, the CDR3 is TGTGCCAGCAGGGGACAGGGTGGAGATACGCAGTATTTT. Protein sequence: CASRGQGGDTQYF.

The rearrangement uses TRBV9 and TRBJ1-2; D is undetermined. CDR3 size: 16 residues. Germline CDR1 SGDLS, CDR2 YYNGEE. The germline V and J ends were trimmed by 2 bases and 2 bases, with 16 bases remaining between them. The CDR3 sequence is CASSVNPGSGNYGYTF. The CDR3 DNA reads as TGTGCCAGCAGCGTTAATCCCGGGAGTGGGAACTATGGCTACACCTTC.